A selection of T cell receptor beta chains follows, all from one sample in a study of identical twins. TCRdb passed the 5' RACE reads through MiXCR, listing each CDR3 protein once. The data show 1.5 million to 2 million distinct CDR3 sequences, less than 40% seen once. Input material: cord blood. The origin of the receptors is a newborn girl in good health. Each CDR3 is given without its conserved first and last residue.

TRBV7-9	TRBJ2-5	ASSSITGGRETQY
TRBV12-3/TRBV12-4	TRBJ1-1	ASSFRPGLGTEAF
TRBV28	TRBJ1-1	ASRSYRDVGTEAF
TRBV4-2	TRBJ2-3	ASSQAGTGGADTQY
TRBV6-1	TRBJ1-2	ASTDPGTGVGYT
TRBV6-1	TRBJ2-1	ASSEILAGVRNEQF
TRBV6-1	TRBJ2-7	ASSLTGEGREQY
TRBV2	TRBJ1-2	ASSRPGQGRENYGYT
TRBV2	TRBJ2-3	ASSVLGSGTDTQY
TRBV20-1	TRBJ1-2	RPGPYGYT
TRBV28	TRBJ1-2	ASSLPGTLYGYT
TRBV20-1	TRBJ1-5	SARSAGTSNQPQH
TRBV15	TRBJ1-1	ATSRSGQGDTEAF
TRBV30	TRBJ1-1	AWRTGLNTEAF
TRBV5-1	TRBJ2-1	ASKLVDEQF
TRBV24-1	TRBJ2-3	ATSKGAIDTQY
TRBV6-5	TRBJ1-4	ASSYSGQGANEKLF
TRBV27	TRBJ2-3	ASSSLREIGTDTQY
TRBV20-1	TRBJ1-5	SASVRANQPQH
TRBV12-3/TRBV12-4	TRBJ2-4	ASSLRQELAKNIQY
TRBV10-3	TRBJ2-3	AISESPSTDTQY
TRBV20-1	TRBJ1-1	SARVGDRVNTEAF
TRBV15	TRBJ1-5	ATSRVTGGNQPQH
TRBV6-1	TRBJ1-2	ASSEWSGGHYNYGYT
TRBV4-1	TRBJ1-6	ASSQGPGEDSPLH
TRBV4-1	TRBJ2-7	ASSQDSGLYVQY
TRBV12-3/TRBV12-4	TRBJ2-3	ASSKREWSTDTQY
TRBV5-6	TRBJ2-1	ASSFRVAGKNEQF
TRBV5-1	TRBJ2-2	ASSRQDPNTGELF
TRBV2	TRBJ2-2	ASRLLAGGYTGELF
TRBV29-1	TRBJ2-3	SVSVNTDTQY
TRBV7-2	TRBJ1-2	ASSLETGWGYT
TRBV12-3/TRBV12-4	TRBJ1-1	ASSLIPWTVGYTEAF
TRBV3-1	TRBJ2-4	ASSQLQWGKNIRY
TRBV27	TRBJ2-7	ASSFRVAVAYEQY
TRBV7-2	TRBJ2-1	ASSFGTLLAIDEQF
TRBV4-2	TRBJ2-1	ASTARGPGSYNEQF
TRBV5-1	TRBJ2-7	ASSRTSGIPYYEQY
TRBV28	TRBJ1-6	ASSLAAAGGFRGSPLH
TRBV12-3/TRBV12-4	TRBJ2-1	ASTEGLAGGLGEQF
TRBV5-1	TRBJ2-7	ASGLSGGPSYEQY
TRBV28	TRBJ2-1	ASSLWTSGTYNEQF
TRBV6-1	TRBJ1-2	ASRGTYGYT
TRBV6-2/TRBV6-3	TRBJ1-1	ASSSPVDRGTEAF
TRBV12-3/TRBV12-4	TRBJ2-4	ASSLGGLSNIQY
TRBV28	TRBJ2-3	ASSFSSGGRTDTQY
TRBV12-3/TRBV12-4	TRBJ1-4	ASSRGLFEKLF
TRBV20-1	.	SASRLAGGEPETQY
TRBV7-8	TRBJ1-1	ASSSLPDRGMVNTEAF
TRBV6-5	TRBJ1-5	ASSYGRGALNQPQH
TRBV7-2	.	ASSLAGTTSYNEQY
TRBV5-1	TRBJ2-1	ASSLPLVPDGSYNEQF
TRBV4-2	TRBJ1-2	ASRGGVRGYT
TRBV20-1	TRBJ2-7	SAGDFPSSYEQY
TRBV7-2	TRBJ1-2	ASSSARGDYGYT